The rows below give T cell receptor beta chains drawn from one sample of a study of control samples from healthy donors and cancer patients. TCRdb's table, derived via immunoSEQ multiplex PCR, lists solely in-frame clones and lacks some. The repertoire holds 40,000 to 55,000 clones, with roughly 87% as singletons. The sequenced sample was PBMCs. These receptors came from a man aged 35 to 55 with colorectal cancer. Both conserved end residues are part of each CDR3. A D gene is named only where the DNA matches it firmly. Where a row states a size, it is once, few, many or the class of an expanded clone; other rows omit it.

clone_size,v_call,d_call,j_call,cdr3_nt,cdr3_aa
NA,TRBV6-6,TRBD1,TRBJ1-2,TGTGCTGGGAGCCGGGACAGGGTGGACTATGGCTACACCTTC,CAGSRDRVDYGYTF
few,TRBV4-3,TRBD2,TRBJ2-1,TGCGCCAGCAGCCAAGGGATAAGGTGGCGGGAGAACAACTACAATGAGCAGTTCTTC,CASSQGIRWRENNYNEQFF
once,TRBV19,TRBD2,TRBJ2-1,TGTGCCAGTAGATTTAGCGGGAGGGCCTCGGTAAATGAGCAGTTCTTC,CASRFSGRASVNEQFF
once,TRBV29-1,TRBD1,TRBJ1-1,TGCAGCGTGGGGGGACAGGGGGCAAGAACTGAAGCTTTCTTT,CSVGGQGARTEAFF
NA,TRBV25-1,NA,TRBJ2-5,TGTGCCAGCAGTGAACCCGCTCAAGAGACCCAGTACTTC,CASSEPAQETQYF
NA,TRBV3-1/TRBV3-2,TRBD2,TRBJ2-7,TGTGCCAGCAGCCAAGCTAGCGGGAGCTACGAGCAGTACTTC,CASSQASGSYEQYF
NA,TRBV19,TRBD1,TRBJ1-5,TGTGCCAGTAGTATCAAAGGGGGCGGGAATCAGCCCCAGCATTTT,CASSIKGGGNQPQHF
NA,TRBV28,NA,TRBJ2-1,TGTGCCAGCAGTTCACCGGGAAACTCCTACAATGAGCAGTTCTTC,CASSSPGNSYNEQFF
few,TRBV7-9,NA,TRBJ2-1,TGTGCCAGCAGACCGCCCACTAGCTACAATGAGCAGTTCTTC,CASRPPTSYNEQFF
NA,TRBV27,NA,TRBJ2-7,TGTGCCAGCAGTTCCGGGAACAGCTACGAGCAGTACTTC,CASSSGNSYEQYF
once,TRBV27,TRBD1,TRBJ2-5,TGTGCCACCACGGACAGGTTGGGAGAGACCCAGTACTTC,CATTDRLGETQYF
NA,TRBV1,NA,TRBJ1-6,TGCACCAGCAGCCCGTGCCGTGCGTGTAAATCACCCCTCCACTTT,CTSSPCRACKSPLHF
once,TRBV10-3,TRBD1,TRBJ2-7,TGTGCCACAGAGACCGGGACAGGGTTGAACGAGCAGTACTTC,CATETGTGLNEQYF
NA,TRBV11-3,TRBD2,TRBJ2-1,TGTGCCAGCAGCTTATTCCCTAGCGGGAGGGAGAATGAGCAGTTCTTC,CASSLFPSGRENEQFF
NA,TRBV3-1/TRBV3-2,TRBD2,TRBJ2-5,TGTGCCAGCACTGCTAGCGGACAAGAGACCCAGTACTTC,CASTASGQETQYF
few,TRBV24-1,NA,TRBJ2-7,TGTGCCACCAGTTCGGTGGACTCCTACGAGCAGTACTTC,CATSSVDSYEQYF
once,TRBV20-1,TRBD1,TRBJ1-1,TGCAGTGCTCGGACAGGGGGTGAAGCTTTCTTT,CSARTGGEAFF
NA,TRBV9,TRBD1,TRBJ2-2,TGTGCCAGACTCGCCGGGACAGACACCGGGGAGCTATTTTTT,CARLAGTDTGELFF
NA,TRBV7-9,NA,TRBJ2-2,TGTGCCAGCAGCTTAGGGGGAACCGGGGAGCTGTTTTTT,CASSLGGTGELFF
NA,TRBV5-1,TRBD2,TRBJ2-5,TGCGCCAGCAGGAGGGAGGGCATTCAGACCCAGTACTTC,CASRREGIQTQYF
NA,TRBV15,TRBD1,TRBJ2-4,TGTGCCACCAGCGCTCAAGGGGGCGGTCTAGCCAAAAACATTCAGTACTTC,CATSAQGGGLAKNIQYF
NA,TRBV13,NA,TRBJ1-1,TGTGCCAGCAGCTTAGAAGGCGGCGTGGGCCAGGTAAACACTGAAGCTTTCTTT,CASSLEGGVGQVNTEAFF
medium-sized,TRBV27,NA,TRBJ1-1,TGTGCCAGCAGTTTATTGTGGGGGGACACTGAAGCTTTCTTT,CASSLLWGDTEAFF
NA,TRBV19,TRBD2,TRBJ2-1,TGTGCCAGTTCAACTAGCGTGGAGCAGTTCTTC,CASSTSVEQFF